This T cell receptor (beta chain) was identified during a study of shared clonotypes between healthy human individuals. The germline V gene encodes CDR1 LNHDA and CDR2 SQIVND (reference sequence). This CDR3 region has 16 residues. Trimming cost V 5 bases and J 6 bases; bases outside gene matches: 7. Donors comprised only Caucasian adults living in Nashville, Tennessee. Splitting of each subset's genomic DNA was done evenly across several immunoSEQ plates. Sequencing was performed on unsorted PBMC DNA using ten immunoSEQ deep assay plates. Clones were sequenced by immunoSEQ multiplex PCR, and TCRdb holds only the in-frame ones, with some missing. The repertoire holds more than 450,000 clones, with more than 65% as singletons.

Sequencing input: PBMCs. This receptor was taken from a woman aged 35 to 49 in good health. Some clones in this sample may be carry-over from other donors' samples. The J gene is TRBJ2-2, the V gene TRBV19; 12 nucleotides agree with TRBD2. The chain's CDR3 is CASSVLAGGGSGELFF. The DNA for the CDR3 is TGTGCCAGTAGTGTACTAGCGGGAGGAGGTTCCGGGGAGCTGTTTTTT. The complete variable domain, with remaining parts taken from reference TRBV19 and TRBJ2-2, reads DGGITQSPKYLFRKEGQNVTLSCEQNLNHDAMYWYRQDPGQGLRLIYYSQIVNDFQKGDIAEGYSVSREKKESFPLTVTSAQKNPTAFYLCASSVLAGGGSGELFFGEGSRLTVL.